These 22 T cell receptor beta chains were sequenced from one sample in a study of blood T cells in healthy people across ages. A second roughly 7 to 12 cycle PCR used barcoded and J-beta primers. TCRdb fed the 5' RACE reads into MiXCR, producing one record per CDR3 protein. The sample lists over 600,000 distinct CDR3 sequences, about 43% occurring once. What was sequenced was blood. The receptors here all came from an elderly man in good health.

The CDR3 sequence is CASSGRTGLGYGYTF. The CDR3 DNA follows: TGTGCCAGCAGTGGTCGGACAGGGTTGGGCTATGGCTACACCTTC. The V gene is TRBV2, the J gene TRBJ1-2; 8 bases are shared with TRBD1. Trimming took 4 bases from V and 4 from J; bases not matched to a gene: 8. This CDR3 contains 15 residues. The germline CDR1 and CDR2 sequences are SNHLY and FYNNEI.

This chain connects TRBV21-1 to TRBJ2-3; the tabulated D call, TRBD2, remains unverified against the DNA. TRBV21-1 constitutes a pseudogene. The CDR3 runs 17 residues. As DNA, the CDR3 is TGTGCCAGCACCACCGAGGGGCCATCTTTATCCACAGATACGCAGTATTTT. It yields the protein CASTTEGPSLSTDTQYF.

In this sample, this clonotype turned up many times. The V gene is TRBV6-5, the J gene TRBJ2-7; either TRBD1 or TRBD2 may fit D (5 bases each). V was trimmed by 6 bases and J by 5 bases, leaving 23 bases between them. The length of the CDR3 is 16 residues. The germline CDR1 and CDR2 sequences are MNHEY and SVGAGI. The CDR3 DNA sequence: TGTGCCAGCAGCTATGGGACCCTCGCGGAGCCAGACGAGCAGTACTTC. Its translation: CASSYGTLAEPDEQYF.

The chain links TRBV6-2 or TRBV6-3 to TRBJ2-7, with unresolved D. V was trimmed by 2 bases and J by 7 bases, leaving 12 bases between them. The CDR3 sequence is 13 residues long. Looked up from germline, CDR1 is MNHEY and CDR2 is SVGEGT. In DNA, the CDR3 is TGTGCCAGCAGTTACGAAGCAAAGAGGGAGCAGTACTTC. This codes for CASSYEAKREQYF.

This chain uses TRBV5-1 with TRBJ2-7; D tentatively reads TRBD1 or TRBD2 (5 bases each). Trimming cost V 4 bases and J 2 bases, with 16 bases left between them. CDR1 and CDR2 (germline): SGHRS, YFSETQ. The length of the CDR3 is 15 residues. CDR3 in DNA: TGCGCCAGCAGCCCCAACGGGGCAATCACCTACGAGCAGTACTTC. Its translation: CASSPNGAITYEQYF.

This clonotype turned up a few times. The J gene is TRBJ2-1, the V gene TRBV7-2; no definite D call. V shed 5 bases and J shed 6 bases, with 17 bases lying between them. Germline CDR1 SGHTA, CDR2 FQGNSA. CDR3 length: 15 amino acids. The CDR3 coding sequence is TGTGCCAGCAGCCCAATGAACCGAGTGAGCAATGAGCAGTTCTTC. Amino acid sequence: CASSPMNRVSNEQFF.

This clonotype was detected only a few times. The V gene is TRBV12-3 or TRBV12-4, the J gene TRBJ2-3, with D hard to call. The CDR3 contains 17 residues. Between the trimmed V and J ends, which lost 3 bases and 2 bases, there was a span of 18 bases. CDR3 sequence: CASSFALGQPNTDTQYF. DNA of the CDR3: TGTGCCAGCAGTTTCGCTTTAGGGCAGCCAAACACAGATACGCAGTATTTT.

The genes are TRBV4-1 and TRBJ1-5, with 7 bases fitting TRBD1. The CDR3 runs to 15 residues. Germline CDR1 is MGHRA and CDR2 is YSYEKL. V shed 6 bases and J 2 bases; nucleotides not matched to a gene: 7. CDR3 residues: CASSPIGTGNQPQHF. CDR3 nucleotide sequence: TGCGCCAGCAGTCCTATAGGGACAGGCAATCAGCCCCAGCATTTT.

The V gene is TRBV28, the J gene TRBJ1-4; 7 bases are a match to TRBD1. CDR1 and CDR2 (germline): MDHEN, SYDVKM. The trim removed 4 bases at V and 3 bases at J, leaving 11 bases unmatched. The CDR3 extends over 17 amino acids. The CDR3 sequence: CASSYRQGGRSNEKLFF. The CDR3 DNA is TGTGCCAGCAGTTACCGACAGGGTGGGCGATCTAATGAAAAACTGTTTTTT.

This chain uses TRBV7-9 with TRBJ2-2; a weak D match, TRBD2 (6 bases). There are 12 residues in the CDR3. Trimming removed 11 bases from V and 5 bases from J, with 12 bases in between. The germline V gene has CDR1 SEHNR and CDR2 FQNEAQ (reference sequence). The CDR3 bases are TGTGCCCCAGCGGGCGGAACCGGGGAGCTGTTTTTT. It yields the protein CAPAGGTGELFF.

This clonotype turned up a few times. This chain connects TRBV11-2 to TRBJ2-3; TRBD2 is a possible D gene (6 bases). The CDR3 consists of 14 residues. From germline, CDR1 is SGHAT and CDR2 FQNNGV. Trimming stripped 5 bases from V and 4 bases from J, with 13 bases between. CDR3 protein: CASSPPGGADTQYF. The CDR3 nucleotides are TGTGCCAGCAGCCCTCCGGGCGGGGCAGATACGCAGTATTTT.

At least ten counts were recorded for this clonotype. This chain uses TRBV20-1 with TRBJ1-6; 7 bases match TRBD1. CDR1 is DFQATT and CDR2 is SNEGSKA in the germline V gene (reference sequence). CDR3 length equals 15 residues. Trimming at V came to 6 bases and at J to 7 bases, leaving 12 bases not matched to a gene. CDR3 coding DNA: TGCAGTGCCCCCGCTCTGGGACAGCGCAATTCACCCCTCCACTTT. Protein: CSAPALGQRNSPLHF.

This clonotype has ten or more counts. The chain combines TRBV4-1 with TRBJ1-5; D ambiguous. V was clipped by 4 bases and J by 2 bases, with 15 bases between them. There are 16 residues in the CDR3. The germline gives CDR1 MGHRA, CDR2 YSYEKL. The CDR3 loop is CASSLLEGRGNQPQHF. Written as DNA, the CDR3 is TGCGCCAGCAGCCTCCTAGAGGGAAGGGGCAATCAGCCCCAGCATTTT.

J is TRBJ2-5 and V is TRBV11-2; D is possibly TRBD2 (7 bases). Near its end, the DNA agrees better with TRBJ2-7, so the J call may be wrong. The CDR3 is 15 residues long. CDR1 SGHAT and CDR2 FQNNGV come from the germline V gene. In DNA form, the CDR3 reads TGTGCCAGCAGCTTAGGCGGGGGCCGTGGTGACGAGCAGTACTTC. As protein: CASSLGGGRGDEQYF.

The rearrangement links TRBV4-2 to TRBJ2-2; D is unclear. Germline CDR1 and CDR2: LGHNA and YNFKEQ. Trimming took 0 bases from V and 7 from J, leaving 9 bases between them. The CDR3 runs to 14 residues. CDR3 sequence: CASSQEEVSGELFF. The CDR3 DNA sequence: TGTGCCAGCAGCCAAGAAGAAGTGAGCGGGGAGCTGTTTTTT.

The sample holds a few counts of this clonotype. This chain connects TRBV25-1 to TRBJ2-7; the D call may be TRBD1 or TRBD2 (7 bases each). Germline V lookup: CDR1 MGHDK, CDR2 SYGVNS. Trimming pared 11 bases from V and 5 bases from J, leaving 16 bases between. The CDR3 is 12 residues long. The CDR3 sequence is CAAGRGLDEQYF. The CDR3, as DNA: TGTGCCGCGGGGAGGGGGCTGGACGAGCAGTACTTC.

This clonotype showed up many times. V gene TRBV7-2 combines with J gene TRBJ2-1; 14 bases are a match to TRBD2. Germline assignment: CDR1 SGHTA and CDR2 FQGNSA. CDR3 length equals 15 residues. Trimming took 5 bases from V and 8 from J; bases not matched to a gene: 5. The CDR3 region has the DNA TGTGCCAGCAGCCTCGGACTAGCGGGGGGCCATGAGCAGTTCTTC. Amino acids: CASSLGLAGGHEQFF.

The J gene is TRBJ1-2, the V gene TRBV20-1, with D perhaps TRBD1 (6 bases). The germline gives CDR1 DFQATT, CDR2 SNEGSKA (reference sequence). Trimming took 0 bases from V and 0 from J, leaving 11 bases between them. The CDR3 runs 15 residues. The CDR3 here is CSAREYRTANYGYTF. The CDR3 region has the DNA TGCAGTGCTAGAGAATATCGGACAGCTAACTATGGCTACACCTTC.

This clonotype came up a few times. The chain is built from TRBV27 and TRBJ2-4; 10 bases fit TRBD1. Germline V gene data show CDR1 as MNHEY and CDR2 as SMNVEV (reference sequence). The ends lost 6 bases at V and 7 bases at J; junction bases unmatched: 9. The CDR3 sequence is 15 residues long. The CDR3 DNA sequence: TGTGCCAGCAGCTTCGGACAGGGGGGGGGGAACATTCAGTACTTC. Translating it yields CASSFGQGGGNIQYF.

This chain connects TRBV25-1 to TRBJ2-7, with D unclear. Trimming stripped 0 bases from V and 6 bases from J, with 6 bases between. Germline CDR1 is MGHDK and CDR2 is SYGVNS. The CDR3 runs 12 residues. The CDR3 sequence is CASSEYSSEQYF. CDR3 nucleotide sequence: TGTGCCAGCAGTGAATATTCCAGCGAGCAGTACTTC.

This clonotype was seen more than once but under ten times. V gene TRBV7-9 combines with J gene TRBJ2-3, with D possibly matching TRBD2 (5 bases). The V and J ends lost 2 bases and 3 bases respectively, with 12 bases between them. The CDR3 runs 15 residues. The germline CDR1 and CDR2 sequences are SEHNR and FQNEAQ (reference sequence). The CDR3 is CASSLRARGTDTQYF. The CDR3 nucleotides are TGTGCCAGCAGCTTAAGGGCCAGAGGGACAGATACGCAGTATTTT.

The chain joins TRBV30 to TRBJ2-2; unclear D gene. From germline, CDR1 is GTSNPN and CDR2 SVGIG (reference sequence). This CDR3 comprises 14 residues. V was cut by 3 bases and J by 2 bases, with 10 bases left in between. The CDR3 DNA sequence: TGTGCCTGGAGCTCCAGACGCAACACCGGGGAGCTGTTTTTT. This encodes CAWSSRRNTGELFF.